This passage covers 15 T cell receptor beta chains from one sample sequenced in a study of OX40 agonist ivuxolimab in advanced cancers. Clones were sequenced by immunoSEQ multiplex PCR, and TCRdb holds only the in-frame ones, with some missing. The sample consists of roughly 62,000 clones, 85% of them appearing once. The sample was CD4+ or CD8+ T cells sorted from blood, taken in a trial of the OX40 agonist ivuxolimab. The receptors here all came from an adult with an advanced solid tumor such as melanoma, head and neck, liver or kidney cancer.

The J gene is TRBJ1-1, the V gene TRBV5-4, with 7 bases fitting TRBD1. CDR1 is SGHNT, CDR2 YYREEE, per germline (reference sequence). The V segment lost 5 bases and the J segment 0 bases; nucleotides outside the gene matches: 4. This CDR3 spans 14 amino acids. The CDR3 DNA follows: TGTGCCAGCAGGCCCGGGACAGTGAACACTGAAGCTTTCTTT. It is translated as CASRPGTVNTEAFF.

This clone is labeled medium-sized. The chain employs TRBV9 and TRBJ1-5; TRBD1 might be the D (5 bases). Germline V gene sequence: CDR1 SGDLS, CDR2 YYNGEE. V gave up 0 bases and J gave up 6 bases, with 10 bases separating them. The CDR3 is 14 residues long. CDR3 sequence: CASSVDGTLQPQHF. In DNA form, the CDR3 reads TGTGCCAGCAGCGTAGACGGGACCCTTCAGCCCCAGCATTTT.

The chain employs TRBV10-1 and TRBJ1-6, with D hard to call. CDR3 length equals 14 residues. V lost 0 bases and J 7 bases, leaving 7 bases between the germline ends. Germline loops: CDR1 WNHNN, CDR2 SYGVQD (reference sequence). The CDR3 DNA follows: TGCGCCAGCAGTGAGTCGGGGATAAATTCACCCCTCCACTTT. Translating gives CASSESGINSPLHF.

The chain joins TRBV6-6 to TRBJ2-4; D not certain. In germline, CDR1 is MNHNY, CDR2 SVGAGI (reference sequence). V dropped 9 bases and J dropped 3 bases, with 12 bases sitting between them. This CDR3 spans 13 amino acids. CDR3 DNA sequence: TGTGCCAGTTGTCCGGGCAGCAAAAACATTCAGTACTTC. Amino acid sequence: CASCPGSKNIQYF.

The rearrangement joins TRBV19 to TRBJ1-4; 9 nucleotides match TRBD1. CDR3 length equals 16 residues. V gave up 6 bases and J gave up 3 bases; unmatched junction bases: 8. Germline V gene lookup returns CDR1 LNHDA and CDR2 SQIVND (reference sequence). Here the CDR3 DNA reads TGTGCCAGTAGAACACCGGGACAGGGTCCTAATGAAAAACTGTTTTTT. Protein sequence: CASRTPGQGPNEKLFF. Full variable domain (remainder filled in from reference TRBV19 and TRBJ1-4): DGGITQSPKYLFRKEGQNVTLSCEQNLNHDAMYWYRQDPGQGLRLIYYSQIVNDFQKGDIAEGYSVSREKKESFPLTVTSAQKNPTAFYLCASRTPGQGPNEKLFFGSGTQLSVL.

This clone was seen a handful of times. The gene calls are TRBV5-4 and TRBJ1-4; 7 nucleotides line up with TRBD1. Germline V gene lookup returns CDR1 SGHNT and CDR2 YYREEE (reference sequence). V was clipped by 2 bases and J by 2 bases; unmatched bases: 0. The CDR3 contains 14 residues. The CDR3: CASSLQGTNEKLFF. The DNA for the CDR3 is TGTGCCAGCAGCTTACAGGGGACTAATGAAAAACTGTTTTTT.

This clone was recorded a few times. The V and J genes are TRBV19 and TRBJ1-2; D gene uncertain. This CDR3 is built from 15 residues. V lost 7 bases to trimming and J lost 0 bases, with 15 bases between them. Germline V gives CDR1 LNHDA, CDR2 SQIVND (reference sequence). The CDR3 region is CASIPTDSANYGYTF. The DNA for the CDR3 is TGTGCCAGTATTCCGACTGACTCAGCTAACTATGGCTACACCTTC.

The chain carries TRBV7-8 and TRBJ1-2; the D is unclear. V was cut by 0 bases and J by 8 bases, with 13 bases left in between. Germline CDR1 is SGHVS and CDR2 is FQNEAQ. The CDR3 consists of 14 residues. The CDR3 spells CASSLAAETRGYTF. In DNA form, the CDR3 reads TGTGCCAGCAGCTTAGCAGCAGAGACCAGGGGCTACACCTTC.

CDR3 region: CASSEPVTSSGRGIDTQYF. As DNA, the CDR3 is TGTGCCAGCAGTGAACCCGTCACCTCTAGCGGCAGAGGGATAGATACGCAGTATTTT. The chain joins TRBV2 to TRBJ2-3; 7 nucleotides match TRBD2. Germline CDR1 reads SNHLY; CDR2 reads FYNNEI. CDR3 length: 19 amino acids. The ends lost 2 bases at V and 5 bases at J; junction bases unmatched: 19.

This chain joins TRBV7-8 and TRBJ2-3; D is undetermined. Trimming shortened V by 1 base and J by 0 bases, and 8 bases separated the two germline ends. There are 15 residues in the CDR3. Germline lookup yields CDR1 SGHVS and CDR2 FQNEAQ. The DNA of the CDR3 is TGTGCCAGCAGCTTAGACAGCGCTAGCACAGATACGCAGTATTTT. The encoded protein is CASSLDSASTDTQYF.

This chain uses TRBV7-6 with TRBJ2-2; unclear D gene. CDR3 length: 14 residues. V shed 8 bases and J shed 0 bases, with 10 bases lying between them. The V gene's germline CDR1 is SGHVS and CDR2 FNYEAQ. CDR3 bases: TGTGCCAGCGGGGTCCTGGCGAACACCGGGGAGCTGTTTTTT. Translation gives CASGVLANTGELFF.

This chain uses TRBV10-3 with TRBJ1-2, with D tentatively TRBD1 (6 bases). V gave up 7 bases and J gave up 2 bases, with 17 bases separating them. Germline assignment: CDR1 ENHRY and CDR2 SYGVKD. This CDR3 comprises 15 residues. CDR3 sequence: CAITPDSLPNYGYTF. Written as DNA, the CDR3 is TGTGCCATCACTCCGGACAGCCTTCCAAACTATGGCTACACCTTC.

V and J are TRBV28 and TRBJ2-7; D may correspond to TRBD1 or TRBD2 (6 bases each). This CDR3 has 15 amino acids. CDR1 and CDR2 (germline): MDHEN, SYDVKM. Trimming took off 7 bases at V and 0 bases at J, with 16 bases between the two ends. CDR3 DNA: TGTGCCAGCACACTAAGGGGGAGGAGCTCCTACGAGCAGTACTTC. Its translation: CASTLRGRSSYEQYF.

V and J are TRBV9 and TRBJ2-5; D gene ambiguous. V was shortened by 4 bases and J by 5 bases, with 15 bases between the two germline ends. Germline loops: CDR1 SGDLS, CDR2 YYNGEE. The CDR3 length is 14 residues. For the CDR3, the DNA is TGTGCCAGCAGCCCCTCCGGTTCCGCCGAGACCCAGTACTTC. Translating gives CASSPSGSAETQYF.

The chain carries TRBV7-9 and TRBJ1-5, with D perhaps matching TRBD1 (6 bases). Germline V gives CDR1 SEHNR, CDR2 FQNEAQ (reference sequence). This CDR3 comprises 13 residues. Trimming stripped 2 bases from V and 7 bases from J, with 9 bases between. The CDR3 DNA follows: TGTGCCAGCAGCTTATCAGGGGACCAGCCCCAGCATTTT. Translating it yields CASSLSGDQPQHF. Looking up the rest from reference TRBV7-9 and TRBJ1-5 gives the full variable domain: DTGVSQNPRHKITKRGQNVTFRCDPISEHNRLYWYRQTLGQGPEFLTYFQNEAQLEKSRLLSDRFSAERPKGSFSTLEIQRTEQGDSAMYLCASSLSGDQPQHFGDGTRLSIL.